This T cell receptor beta chain originates from a study of neoadjuvant anti-PD-1 for oral cavity cancer. Study information: Nivolumab at 3 mg/kg was mostly given biweekly, three to four doses, pre-surgery. Patients without progression received a fourth nivolumab dose around day 43, then surgical resection on days 50-56.

Sequencing was performed with immunoSEQ multiplex PCR; in TCRdb, only in-frame clones are kept and a portion is missing. The data contain approximately 42,000 clones, approximately 80% of them singletons. Time point indicated: after neoadjuvant nivolumab, at surgical resection. These oral cavity squamous cell carcinomas were HPV-negative and locally advanced. No culture or expansion preceded analysis of these blood cells. The sample holds a few counts of this clone. The germline V and J ends were trimmed by 5 bases and 6 bases, with 16 bases remaining between them. The CDR3 spans 14 residues. Germline V gives CDR1 SGHTA, CDR2 FQGNSA.

The specimen was PBMCs, collected after nivolumab (anti-PD-1) treatment. This clonotype originated in a person between 40 and 85 years old with oral cavity squamous cell carcinoma. The chain links TRBV7-2 to TRBJ1-1; D perhaps matches TRBD1 (5 bases). The CDR3 here is CASSDSRGTAEAFF. CDR3 coding DNA: TGTGCCAGCAGCGACTCCCGGGGCACAGCTGAAGCTTTCTTT.